This TCR beta chain is from a study of a mutant IDH1 vaccine in newly diagnosed glioma. Across the study: Sex among treated patients split 62.5% male, approximately 40% female; mean age was roughly 40 years. Earlier care involved radiotherapy, temozolomide, or both, and the majority received both. Whole-study results and caveats: Pseudoprogression appeared independent of alterations in top peripheral clonotypes.

Concerning this clone: Its antigen is still unknown.

The CDR3 runs 15 residues. The germline CDR1 and CDR2 sequences are SGHAT and FQNNGV. With 5 bases clipped from V and 2 bases from J, the junction kept 7 bases outside the gene matches. Regarding time point: baseline, week 1 (first vaccination visit). The treatment denotes: pre-vaccination baseline after standard-of-care therapy. Only in-frame clones appear in the TCRdb table, and some are missing; sequencing was by immunoSEQ multiplex PCR. The sample lists tens of thousands of clones; around 80% were seen once. The sequence was obtained from a woman between 18 and 30 years old with glioma. Some clones in this sample may be carry-over from other donors' samples. The chain uses TRBV11-2 and TRBJ1-2; TRBD1 aligns across 8 bases. The input for sequencing was peripheral blood mononuclear cells (PBMCs), taken from a glioma patient treated with radiotherapy, temozolomide or both. The CDR3: CASSPMTGDNYGYTF. The CDR3 DNA reads TGTGCCAGCAGCCCCATGACAGGGGACAACTATGGCTACACCTTC.